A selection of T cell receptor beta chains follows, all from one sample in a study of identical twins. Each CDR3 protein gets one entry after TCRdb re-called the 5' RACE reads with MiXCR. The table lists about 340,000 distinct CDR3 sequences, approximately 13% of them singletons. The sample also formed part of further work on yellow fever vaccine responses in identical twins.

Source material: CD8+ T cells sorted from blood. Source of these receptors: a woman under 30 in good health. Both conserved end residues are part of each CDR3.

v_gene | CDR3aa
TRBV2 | CASRTLGELETQYF
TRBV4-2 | CASSQAKGDSPLHF
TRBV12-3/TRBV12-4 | CASSTTGTGVEIQYF
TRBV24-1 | CATSDLSGTSTDTQYF
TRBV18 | CASSPYPTGDTGELFF
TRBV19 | CASSTPGTREETQYF
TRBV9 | CASTPLGGRVTDTQYF
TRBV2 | CASSDRLAGDVSNIQYF
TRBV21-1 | CASSPRLFRSGNTIYF
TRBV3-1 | CASSQEQGDLKKSNTEAFF
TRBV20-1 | CSARVMGTDTQYF
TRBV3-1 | CASSRELAGGPKNEQYF
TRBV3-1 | CASSPPWGDSPLHF
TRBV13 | CASSTQGALDTQYF
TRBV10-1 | CASSELTGQGSDTQYF
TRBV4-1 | CASSPRTSYFDEQFF
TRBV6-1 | CASSAGGPYNEQFF
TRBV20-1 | CSAAGGTHEQYF
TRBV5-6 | CASSLMGEAPSYEQYF
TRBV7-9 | CASLFYGGSRETQYF
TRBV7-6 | CASSPGGVSEKLFF
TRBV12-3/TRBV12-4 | CASSFSAIQETQYF
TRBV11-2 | CASSWNRGDGETQYF
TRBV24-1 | CATSDYVGVSTDTQYF
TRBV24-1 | CATSDDRDRNYGYTF
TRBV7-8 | CASSPNGPYGNEQFF
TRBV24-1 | CATSKSSGGRLETQYF
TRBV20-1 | CSAREFADPENTDTQYF
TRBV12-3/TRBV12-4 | CASRSPRLGETQYF
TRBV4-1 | CASIFRAGVPDTQYF
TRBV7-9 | CASSPIRGATNEKLFF
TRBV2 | CASSDGQGLFQETQYF
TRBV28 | CASSWRNNEQFF
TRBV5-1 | CASSLELAPDTQYF
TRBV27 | CASSAGRNQPQHF
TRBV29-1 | CSVEAGGVGIRNEQFF
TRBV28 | CASSSRGTGGLYSPQTNQPQHF
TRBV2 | CASSHTLPGTGELFF
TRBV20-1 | CCPIPGLAGGPTDTQYF
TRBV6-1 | CASRPRQIYNEQFF
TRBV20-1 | CSAIGLAISYEQYF
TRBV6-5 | CASSYGGGDSYNEQFF
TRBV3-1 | CASSPESGGYPLYEQYF
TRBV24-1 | CATSDSLAGVGNEQFF
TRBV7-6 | CASSPWEWGSTDTQYF
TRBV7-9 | CASSLGRGPNQPQHF
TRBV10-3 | CAIMGLNYEQYF
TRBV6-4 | CASSESGSNTGELFF
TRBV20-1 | CSARDLGGNEKLFF
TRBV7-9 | CASSHPRGDYQETQYF
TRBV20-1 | CSARPSGTRYNEQFF
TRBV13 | CASSSFGAYEQYF
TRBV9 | CASSPPGAGMNTEAFF
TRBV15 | CATSRDLAVDNEQFF
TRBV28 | CASSPLTGPSSYNSPLHF